Sequencing of this T cell receptor beta chain was carried out in a study of cytomegalovirus exposure and HLA in healthy donors. Study conclusions and caveats: In vitro work confirmed that a few CMV-associated chains recognize CMV antigens. The study labeled approximately 150 TCR beta chains cytomegalovirus-associated.

This CDR3 has 16 amino acids. The germline V gene encodes CDR1 SEHNR and CDR2 FQNEAQ (reference sequence). Trimming left V 1 base short and J 5 bases short, with 17 bases between. For this clone: Its cognate antigen is unknown.

It was the approximately 130-subject validation cohort, separate from the approximately 620-subject first cohort, to which the donors belonged. Clones were read by immunoSEQ multiplex PCR, and TCRdb kept only the in-frame ones, dropping some. The table lists a few hundred thousand clones, around 87% of them singletons. This receptor was identified in a woman between 18 and 29 years old in good health and CMV-seronegative. The sequenced sample was PBMCs. The chain joins TRBV7-9 to TRBJ1-1, with a tentative D call TRBD1 (6 bases). The CDR3 DNA is TGTGCCAGCAGCTTAGGGCCGGGGGGGCGAGGTACTGAAGCTTTCTTT. It codes for CASSLGPGGRGTEAFF.